This is a list of T cell receptor beta chains from one sample in a study of T cell responses to AZD1222 COVID-19 vaccine. Generated by immunoSEQ multiplex PCR, the TCRdb table keeps only in-frame clones and is missing some. The top ten hold 4.5% to 6% of the sample, which has about 110,000 clones, 70% to 90% seen once. Sample: peripheral blood, taken on day 0 of AZD1222 vaccination. The receptors derive from an adult in good health. CDR3s include the opening cysteine and the closing phenylalanine or tryptophan. A D gene is named only where the DNA matches it firmly. Size values are once, few and many counts, or a class for expanded clones, and some rows have none.

clone_size j_call cdr3_length d_call v_call cdr3_nt cdr3_aa
NA TRBJ2-3 14 NA TRBV7-7 TGTGCTAGCAGCCCCGGTTCTAGCACAGATACGCAGTATTTT CASSPGSSTDTQYF
NA TRBJ2-2 11 NA TRBV6-5 TGTGCCAGCGAATACACCGGGGAGCTGTTTTTT CASEYTGELFF
NA TRBJ2-1 11 NA TRBV7-8 TGTGCCAGCAGGCAGGGCAATGAGCAGTTCTTC CASRQGNEQFF
NA TRBJ2-7 14 NA TRBV27 TGTGCCAGCACCTCACCGGCGGCTGGCTACGAGCAGTACTTC CASTSPAAGYEQYF
NA TRBJ1-2 13 NA TRBV18 TGTGCCAGCTCACAAGGGGCTCCCTATGGCTACACCTTC CASSQGAPYGYTF
NA TRBJ1-2 14 NA TRBV5-4 TGTGCCAGCAGCACACCGGGACCGGCACATGGCTACACCTTC CASSTPGPAHGYTF
NA TRBJ1-1 13 NA TRBV2 TGTGCCAGCAGAGATGATCGCGGGGGTGAAGCTTTCTTT CASRDDRGGEAFF
NA TRBJ1-4 15 NA TRBV19 TGTGCCAGTAGTATAGGGGCAGCCAACAGTGAAAAACTGTTTTTT CASSIGAANSEKLFF
NA TRBJ2-3 13 NA TRBV7-2 TGTGCCAGCAGCCCAGGGGCCTGGGATACGCAGTATTTT CASSPGAWDTQYF
NA TRBJ1-5 13 NA TRBV2 TGTGCCAGCATAGGGGACAACAATCAGCCCCAGCATTTT CASIGDNNQPQHF
few TRBJ1-1 17 TRBD1 TRBV5-1 TGCGCCAGCCACCCACTTACAGGGGGCTCATCGAACACTGAAGCTTTCTTT CASHPLTGGSSNTEAFF
once TRBJ1-1 15 TRBD1 TRBV5-1 TGCGCCAGCAGCTTGGGAGGGGGCCAGAACACTGAAGCTTTCTTT CASSLGGGQNTEAFF
NA TRBJ1-6 16 NA TRBV6-2/TRBV6-3 TGTGCCAGCAGTTACCGAGGAGGGGTTGCTAATTCACCCCTCCACTTT CASSYRGGVANSPLHF
NA TRBJ2-3 14 NA TRBV7-2 TGTGCCAGCAGCCCAGACTACACGAGGGATACGCAGTATTTT CASSPDYTRDTQYF
few TRBJ1-1 14 NA TRBV7-9 TGTGCCAGCAGCTTAGCGTCGATATACCCGGTAGCTTTCTTT CASSLASIYPVAFF
NA TRBJ2-3 16 TRBD1 TRBV7-2 TGTGCCAGCAGCCCCAATCCGGGACAGGGTACAGATACGCAGTATTTT CASSPNPGQGTDTQYF
NA TRBJ2-3 16 NA TRBV29-1 TGCAGCGTTGAAGATCAAGGGGCCAGGGGCACAGATACGCAGTATTTT CSVEDQGARGTDTQYF
NA TRBJ1-2 15 TRBD1 TRBV15 TGTGCCACCAGCAGGGGGGACAGGGGGGGATATGGCTACACCTTC CATSRGDRGGYGYTF
few TRBJ1-2 15 NA TRBV15 TGTGCCACCAGCAGAGACCAAGGGTTGGCCTATGGCTACACCTTC CATSRDQGLAYGYTF
NA TRBJ1-5 10 NA TRBV6-4 TGTGCCAGCAGGGGTCAGCCCCAGCATTTT CASRGQPQHF
NA TRBJ2-6 16 NA TRBV5-1 TGCGCCAGCAGCCCTACCGTTAGCTCTGGGGCCAACGTCCTGACTTTC CASSPTVSSGANVLTF
NA TRBJ2-7 15 NA TRBV7-2 TGTGCCAGCAGCTCCAGGGGAGGACAAGGCAGCGAGCAGTACTTC CASSSRGGQGSEQYF
NA TRBJ1-6 15 NA TRBV4-3 TGCGCCAGCAGCCAAGATAGGTACAGTAATTCACCCCTCCACTTT CASSQDRYSNSPLHF
NA TRBJ2-7 12 NA TRBV6-2/TRBV6-3 TGTGCCAGCAGTTACTCAACCTACGAGCAGTACTTC CASSYSTYEQYF
NA TRBJ2-1 13 NA TRBV18 TGTGCCAGCTCACCCCAGTCCGTCAATGAGCAGTTCTTC CASSPQSVNEQFF
NA TRBJ1-1 13 NA TRBV19 TGTGCCAGTAGTATATCTGGGAACACTGAAGCTTTCTTT CASSISGNTEAFF
NA TRBJ2-5 16 TRBD2 TRBV28 TGTGCCAGCAGTCCGACCTGGACTAGCGGGCAAGAGACCCAGTACTTC CASSPTWTSGQETQYF
NA TRBJ2-1 12 TRBD2 TRBV7-2 TGTGCCAGCAGCTTATACGGGGGGGAGCAGTTCTTC CASSLYGGEQFF
NA TRBJ1-2 14 TRBD1 TRBV24-1 TGTGCCACCAGTGACGAGAACAGGGGTTTTGGCTACACCTTC CATSDENRGFGYTF
once TRBJ2-3 16 TRBD2 TRBV5-5 TGTGCCAGCAGCTCAATAGCGGGGGCACACACAGATACGCAGTATTTT CASSSIAGAHTDTQYF
few TRBJ1-2 12 NA TRBV7-3 TGTGCCAGCAGCGAACCGGGACAAGGCTACACCTTC CASSEPGQGYTF
NA TRBJ2-3 17 TRBD2 TRBV4-3 TGCGCCAGCAGCCAAGATCTTAAGCGGGGGGGCACAGATACGCAGTATTTT CASSQDLKRGGTDTQYF
NA TRBJ1-4 17 NA TRBV7-9 TGTGCCAGCAGCTTAGGAGGAACGGGGGCCAGTAATGAAAAACTGTTTTTT CASSLGGTGASNEKLFF
once TRBJ1-5 15 TRBD1 TRBV19 TGTGCCAGTAGTATAGGGACAGGGAACAATCAGCCCCAGCATTTT CASSIGTGNNQPQHF
NA TRBJ1-2 13 NA TRBV29-1 TGCAGCGTTGAAGACCGGGCCTCCTTGGGCTACACCTTC CSVEDRASLGYTF
NA TRBJ2-3 15 NA TRBV6-2/TRBV6-3 TGTGCCAGCAGTAACATAGGACTATCCACAGATACGCAGTATTTT CASSNIGLSTDTQYF
NA TRBJ2-7 16 TRBD2 TRBV25-1 TGTGCCACTACAGGGGATCGGAGCGGGGGGCTCTACGAGCAGTACTTC CATTGDRSGGLYEQYF
NA TRBJ2-7 13 NA TRBV3-1/TRBV3-2 TGTGCCAGCAGCCAAGGAGGCGGTTACGAGCAGTACTTC CASSQGGGYEQYF